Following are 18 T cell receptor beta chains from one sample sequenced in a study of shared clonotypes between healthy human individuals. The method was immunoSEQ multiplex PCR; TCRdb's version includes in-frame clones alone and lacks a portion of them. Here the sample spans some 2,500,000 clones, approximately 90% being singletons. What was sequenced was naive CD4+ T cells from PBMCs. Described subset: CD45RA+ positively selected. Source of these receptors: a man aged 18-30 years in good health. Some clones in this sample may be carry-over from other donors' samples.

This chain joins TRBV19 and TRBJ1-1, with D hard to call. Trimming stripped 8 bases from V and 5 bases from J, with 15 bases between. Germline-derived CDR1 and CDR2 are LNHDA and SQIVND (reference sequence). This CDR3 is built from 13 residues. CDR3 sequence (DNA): TGTGCCAGTTGGGGAGGCCCGGGTACTGAAGCTTTCTTT. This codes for CASWGGPGTEAFF.

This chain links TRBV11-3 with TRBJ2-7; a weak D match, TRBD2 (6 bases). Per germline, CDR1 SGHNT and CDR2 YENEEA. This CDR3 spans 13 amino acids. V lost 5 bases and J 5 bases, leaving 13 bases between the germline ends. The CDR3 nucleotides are TGTGCCAGCAGCCGGGACTCCCGGAACGAGCAGTACTTC. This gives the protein CASSRDSRNEQYF.

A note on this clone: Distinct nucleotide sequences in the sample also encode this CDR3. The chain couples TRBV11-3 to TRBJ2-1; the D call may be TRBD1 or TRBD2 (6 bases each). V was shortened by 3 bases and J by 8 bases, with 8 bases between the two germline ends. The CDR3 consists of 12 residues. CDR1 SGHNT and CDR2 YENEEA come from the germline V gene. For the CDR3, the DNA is TGTGCCAGCAGCTTGGGGGGCGATGAGCAGTTCTTC. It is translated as CASSLGGDEQFF.

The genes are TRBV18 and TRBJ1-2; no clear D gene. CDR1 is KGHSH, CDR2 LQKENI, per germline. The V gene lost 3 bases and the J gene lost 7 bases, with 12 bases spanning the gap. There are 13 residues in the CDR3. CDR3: CASSPSRLGGYTF. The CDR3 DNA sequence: TGTGCCAGCTCACCCAGCAGGCTGGGTGGCTACACCTTC.

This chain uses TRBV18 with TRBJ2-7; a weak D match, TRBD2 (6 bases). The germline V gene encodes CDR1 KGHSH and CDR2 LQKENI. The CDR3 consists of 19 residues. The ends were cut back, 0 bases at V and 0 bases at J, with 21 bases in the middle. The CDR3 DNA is TGTGCCAGCTCACCACCGGTACCTAGTCCCCACGGGGGCTCCTACGAGCAGTACTTC. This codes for CASSPPVPSPHGGSYEQYF.

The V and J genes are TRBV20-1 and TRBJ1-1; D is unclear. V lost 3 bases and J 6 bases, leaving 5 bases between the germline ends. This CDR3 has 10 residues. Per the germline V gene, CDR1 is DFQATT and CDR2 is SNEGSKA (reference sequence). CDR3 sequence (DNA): TGCAGTGCTAGTCTGGCTGAAGCTTTCTTT. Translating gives CSASLAEAFF.

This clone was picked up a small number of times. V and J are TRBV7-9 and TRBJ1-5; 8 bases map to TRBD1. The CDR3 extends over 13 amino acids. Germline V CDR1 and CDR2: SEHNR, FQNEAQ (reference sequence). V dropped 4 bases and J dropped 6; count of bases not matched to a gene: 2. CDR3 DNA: TGTGCCAGCAGCTGGACAGGGACTCAGCCCCAGCATTTT. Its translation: CASSWTGTQPQHF.

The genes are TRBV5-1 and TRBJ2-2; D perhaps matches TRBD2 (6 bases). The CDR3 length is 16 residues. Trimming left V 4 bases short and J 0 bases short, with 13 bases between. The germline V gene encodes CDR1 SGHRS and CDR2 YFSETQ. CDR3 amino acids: CASSDRGKANTGELFF. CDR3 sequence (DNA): TGCGCCAGCAGCGATCGGGGGAAAGCGAACACCGGGGAGCTGTTTTTT.

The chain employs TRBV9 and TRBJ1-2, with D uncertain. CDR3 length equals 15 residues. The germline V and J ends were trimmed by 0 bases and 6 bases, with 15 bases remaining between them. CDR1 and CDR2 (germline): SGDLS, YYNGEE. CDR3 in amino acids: CASSVEVGVADGYTF. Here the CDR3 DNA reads TGTGCCAGCAGCGTAGAAGTCGGAGTGGCGGATGGCTACACCTTC.

CDR3 coding DNA: TGTGCCAGCAGTTCTATGACTAGCGGGAGAGCAGATACGCAGTATTTT. Residues: CASSSMTSGRADTQYF. The chain employs TRBV28 and TRBJ2-3; 12 positions agree with TRBD2. V was pared by 4 bases and J by 4 bases, with 6 bases of the junction left unmatched. Germline CDR1 MDHEN, CDR2 SYDVKM. The CDR3 sequence is 16 residues long.

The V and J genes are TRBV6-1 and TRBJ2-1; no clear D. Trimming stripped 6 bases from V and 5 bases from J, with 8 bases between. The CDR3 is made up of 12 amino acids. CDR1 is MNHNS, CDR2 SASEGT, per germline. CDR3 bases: TGTGCCAGCAGGGGTTCCAACAATGAGCAGTTCTTC. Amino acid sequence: CASRGSNNEQFF.

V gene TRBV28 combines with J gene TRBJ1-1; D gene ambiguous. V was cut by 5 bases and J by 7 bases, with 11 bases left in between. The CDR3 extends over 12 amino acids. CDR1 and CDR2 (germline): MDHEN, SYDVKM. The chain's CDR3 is CASSTTPLEAFF. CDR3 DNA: TGTGCCAGCAGTACTACTCCGCTTGAAGCTTTCTTT.

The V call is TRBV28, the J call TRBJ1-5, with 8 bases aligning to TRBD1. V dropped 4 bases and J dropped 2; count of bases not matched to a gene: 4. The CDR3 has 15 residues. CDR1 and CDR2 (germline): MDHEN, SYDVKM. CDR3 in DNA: TGTGCCAGCAGTTCAGGGGGCTTCGGCAATCAGCCCCAGCATTTT. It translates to CASSSGGFGNQPQHF.

The CDR3: CASNNERNGYTF. The CDR3 bases are TGTGCCAGTAACAACGAGAGGAATGGCTACACCTTC. V usage is TRBV19 and J usage is TRBJ1-2, with no clear D. V gave up 7 bases and J gave up 6 bases, with 12 bases separating them. This CDR3 comprises 12 residues. Germline lookup yields CDR1 LNHDA and CDR2 SQIVND (reference sequence).

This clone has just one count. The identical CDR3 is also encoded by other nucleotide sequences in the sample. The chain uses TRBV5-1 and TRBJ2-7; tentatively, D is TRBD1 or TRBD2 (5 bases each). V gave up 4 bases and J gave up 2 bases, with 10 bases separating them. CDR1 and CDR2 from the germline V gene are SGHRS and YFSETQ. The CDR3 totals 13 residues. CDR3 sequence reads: CASSRDGTYEQYF. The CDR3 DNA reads TGCGCCAGCAGCCGGGACGGAACCTACGAGCAGTACTTC.

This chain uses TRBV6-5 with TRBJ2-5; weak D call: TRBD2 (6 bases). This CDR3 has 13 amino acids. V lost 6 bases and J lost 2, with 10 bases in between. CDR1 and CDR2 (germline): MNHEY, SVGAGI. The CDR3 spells CASSPGLQETQYF. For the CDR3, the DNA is TGTGCCAGCAGCCCGGGACTTCAAGAGACCCAGTACTTC.

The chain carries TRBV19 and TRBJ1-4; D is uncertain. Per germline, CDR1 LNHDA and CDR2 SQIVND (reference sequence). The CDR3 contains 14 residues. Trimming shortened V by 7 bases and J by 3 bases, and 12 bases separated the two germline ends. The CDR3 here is CASTHRRPNEKLFF. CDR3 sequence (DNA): TGTGCCAGTACCCATCGACGGCCTAATGAAAAACTGTTTTTT.

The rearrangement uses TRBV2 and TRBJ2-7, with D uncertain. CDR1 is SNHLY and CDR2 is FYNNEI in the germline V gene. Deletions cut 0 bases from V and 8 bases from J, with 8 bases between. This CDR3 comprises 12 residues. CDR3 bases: TGTGCCAGCAGTGAAGCTGCCCATAAGCAGTACTTC. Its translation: CASSEAAHKQYF.